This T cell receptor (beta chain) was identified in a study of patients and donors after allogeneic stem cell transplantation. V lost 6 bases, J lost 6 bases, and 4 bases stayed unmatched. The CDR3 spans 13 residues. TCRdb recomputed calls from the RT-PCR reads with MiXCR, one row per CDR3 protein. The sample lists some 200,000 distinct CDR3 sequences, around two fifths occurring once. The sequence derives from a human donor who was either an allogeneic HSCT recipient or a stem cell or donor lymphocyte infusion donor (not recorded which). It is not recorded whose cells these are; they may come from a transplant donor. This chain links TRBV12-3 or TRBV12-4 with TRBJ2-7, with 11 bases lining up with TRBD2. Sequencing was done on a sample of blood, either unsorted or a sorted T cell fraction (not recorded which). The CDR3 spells CASSPGTSGEQYF. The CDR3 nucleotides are TGTGCCAGCAGCCCCGGGACTAGCGGCGAGCAGTACTTC.